This record covers a single T cell receptor (beta chain). Sample-barcoded 5' priming and a J-beta primer mix drove a second PCR of roughly 6 to 12 cycles. The template-switch adaptor was a 5' adaptor with 12 random nucleotides. It tagged each cDNA molecule. Each sample yielded at least 2.5 million CDR3-containing paired-end reads. One entry per CDR3 protein results from TCRdb running MiXCR on the 5' RACE reads. The table shows over a million distinct CDR3 sequences, with 42% occurring only once. Germline V CDR1 and CDR2: SGDLS, YYNGEE. CDR3 length equals 14 residues. Trimming removed 0 bases at V and 2 bases at J, with 6 bases between. This sample is drawn from a study of blood T cells in healthy people across ages.

This sequence originates from a woman aged 18-29 years in good health. The V call is TRBV9, the J call TRBJ1-5; D is undetermined. What was sequenced was blood. The CDR3 loop is CASSVDVGNQPQHF. The CDR3 nucleotides are TGTGCCAGCAGCGTAGATGTGGGCAATCAGCCCCAGCATTTT.